This TCR beta chain was sequenced during a study of PD-L1 blockade in urothelial cancer. Background on the study: It was at 3 weeks (second dose) and 6 weeks after treatment start that blood was analyzed.

This clone was recorded once. With 3 bases removed from V and 3 bases from J, the gap between germline ends came to 14 bases. Germline CDR1 and CDR2: LNHDA and SQIVND (reference sequence). The CDR3 length is 15 residues. Time point specified: peripheral blood 6 weeks after treatment start. Assay used: immunoSEQ multiplex PCR; TCRdb lists only in-frame clones, some missing. The repertoire has 48,000 or so clones, more than 80% of them found once; the top ten carry approximately 8.2%. The receptor comes from a man between 65 and 80 years old with urothelial cancer. Sequenced here: PBMCs, sampled around atezolizumab (anti-PD-L1) treatment. The chain joins TRBV19 to TRBJ1-1; D is perhaps TRBD1 (5 bases). The CDR3 protein is CASSILAGGDTEAFF. As DNA, the CDR3 is TGTGCCAGTAGTATTCTAGCCGGGGGAGACACTGAAGCTTTCTTT.